This T cell receptor (beta chain) was recorded in a study of CXCR3-negative and CXCR3-positive naive CD8 T cells. UMI-labeled 5' RACE yielded the TRB cDNA libraries. TCRdb re-called the 5' RACE reads; every CDR3 protein appears as one record, without DNA. Its listing shows under 9,500 distinct CDR3 sequences. As concerns this clonotype: The antigen is unknown.

Findings and limits, study-wide: In both naive subsets diversity was comparably high, whereas memory CD8+ cells showed much lower diversity. CXCR3-expressing naive cells carried TRB CDR3s more hydrophobic than those of CXCR3-negative naive cells.

CDR1 SQVTM and CDR2 ANQGSEA come from the germline V gene. The CDR3 totals 13 residues. The material sequenced was naive CXCR3- CD8+ T cells from blood. Subset defined: CD45RO-CCR7+CD27+CD95- naive CD8+ T cells lacking CXCR3 (TNR3-). The receptor was derived from a human donor in good health. Some clones in this sample may be carry-over from other donors' samples. V gene TRBV29-1 combines with J gene TRBJ1-1; TCRdb returns TRBD1, unconfirmable since there is no DNA. The CDR3 reads CSVGGTANTEAFF.